This is a list of T cell receptor beta chains from one sample in a study of T cell responses to AZD1222 COVID-19 vaccine. Generated by immunoSEQ multiplex PCR, the TCRdb table keeps only in-frame clones and is missing some. The data contain 150,000 to 200,000 clones, 80% to 95% of them seen just once; the ten biggest clones take up around 1.9%. The material sequenced was peripheral blood, taken 28 days after the second AZD1222 dose. The receptors shown here come from an adult who received the AZD1222 COVID-19 vaccine. The CDR3 runs from the conserved cysteine through the conserved F or W. A D gene is named only where the DNA matches it firmly. For some rows the clone size is stated as once, few or many, or as a class when expanded; others skip it.

clone_size | j_call | v_call | d_call | cdr3_nt | cdr3_aa
. | TRBJ2-3 | TRBV24-1 | . | TGTGCCACCAGTGCCCGAGCGGGCAGCACAGATACGCAGTATTTT | CATSARAGSTDTQYF
. | TRBJ1-2 | TRBV27 | TRBD1 | TGTGCCAGCAGTTTAGGGACAGGATACGACTATGGCTACACCTTC | CASSLGTGYDYGYTF
once | TRBJ1-5 | TRBV13 | . | TGTGCCAGCAGCTCAAGAAGTAATCAGCCCCAGCATTTT | CASSSRSNQPQHF
. | TRBJ1-5 | TRBV6-5 | . | TGTGCCAGCAGTTACCTACAGGGCCGAGGAAATCAGCCCCAGCATTTT | CASSYLQGRGNQPQHF
. | TRBJ1-1 | TRBV7-2 | . | TGTGCCAGCAGCTTAGTGGGCGGACTAAACACTGAAGCTTTCTTT | CASSLVGGLNTEAFF
once | TRBJ1-1 | TRBV27 | . | TGTGCCAGCAGTTTTCTCGTTGGGGGGACTGAAGCTTTCTTT | CASSFLVGGTEAFF
. | TRBJ2-5 | TRBV5-4 | TRBD2 | TGTGCCAGCACCCCGGGGGGGAATGGCCAAGAGACCCAGTACTTC | CASTPGGNGQETQYF
. | TRBJ1-2 | TRBV4-1 | . | TGCGCCAGCAGCCAAGTCACAGGGTCCGATGGCTACACCTTC | CASSQVTGSDGYTF
. | TRBJ2-3 | TRBV19 | . | TGTGCCAGTAGTTCCCGGGACCAACACACAGATACGCAGTATTTT | CASSSRDQHTDTQYF
. | TRBJ2-7 | TRBV6-5 | . | TGTGCCAGCGGAGTAGACAGGCGCTCCTCCTACGAGCAGTACTTC | CASGVDRRSSYEQYF
. | TRBJ1-5 | TRBV2 | . | TGTGCCAGCAGTGGAGGGGGAAATCAGCCCCAGCATTTT | CASSGGGNQPQHF
. | TRBJ1-1 | TRBV6-5 | . | TGTGCCAGCAGTTACGGGCCGGGGGGCACTGAAGCTTTCTTT | CASSYGPGGTEAFF
. | TRBJ1-6 | TRBV27 | . | TGTGCCAGCAGTTATCGGGTCGCGGTAGTACCCCTCCACTTT | CASSYRVAVVPLHF
. | TRBJ1-2 | TRBV10-1 | . | TGCGCCAGCAGTGACGGGGACGGATTCTATGGCTACACCTTC | CASSDGDGFYGYTF
. | TRBJ1-1 | TRBV19 | . | TGTGCCAGTAGTATCGACACGAACACTGAAGCTTTCTTT | CASSIDTNTEAFF
. | TRBJ1-2 | TRBV20-1 | . | TGCAGTGCTCCGCTGGATGGCTACACCTTC | CSAPLDGYTF
few | TRBJ1-6 | TRBV2 | . | TGTGCCAGCCAGGACCTTTATAATTCACCCCTCCACTTT | CASQDLYNSPLHF
. | TRBJ1-2 | TRBV11-3 | . | TGTGCCAGGAGCCACTCTACCGGACTCAACCGGGTCCTTGGCTACACCTTC | CARSHSTGLNRVLGYTF
. | TRBJ1-4 | TRBV10-2 | . | TGCGCCAGCAGTGCGAAGAGACTGTTTTTT | CASSAKRLFF
. | TRBJ2-1 | TRBV14 | TRBD1 | TGTGCCAGCAGCCAAGAAGGGACAGGGGTCTACAATGAGCAGTTCTTC | CASSQEGTGVYNEQFF
. | TRBJ2-5 | TRBV9 | TRBD1 | TGTGCCAGCAGCGCAACCCGGGACAGGGGGGCAGAGACCCAGTACTTC | CASSATRDRGAETQYF
. | TRBJ2-2 | TRBV3-1/TRBV3-2 | . | TGTGCCAGCAGCCTCCCCTCTCGGTTCGGGGAGCTGTTTTTT | CASSLPSRFGELFF
. | TRBJ1-1 | TRBV19 | . | TGTGCCAGTTCCGTGTGGGGCCGGGGAAACACTGAAGCTTTCTTT | CASSVWGRGNTEAFF
few | TRBJ1-1 | TRBV7-3 | TRBD1 | TGTGCCAGCAGCTTGACAGGGAGCATGAACACTGAAGCTTTCTTT | CASSLTGSMNTEAFF
. | TRBJ2-1 | TRBV5-4 | . | TGTGCCAGCAGCTTGGGCTCGGGGGGCATTAACAATGAGCAGTTCTTC | CASSLGSGGINNEQFF
. | TRBJ2-3 | TRBV3-1/TRBV3-2 | TRBD2 | TGTGCCAGCAGCCAAGTAAGGACTAGCGGGAGGCCAGATACGCAGTATTTT | CASSQVRTSGRPDTQYF